This T cell receptor beta chain was captured by sequencing in a study of blood T cells in healthy people across ages. Study results and limitations: In the absence of known donor CMV status, changes in expanded clonotypes were possibly confounded. Among long-lived donors, naive CD4+ cells were more numerous and diversity higher than in aged donors.

Combining a sample-barcoded 5' primer with a J-beta primer mix, a second PCR ran for roughly 6 to 12 cycles. Via MiXCR, TCRdb re-called the 5' RACE reads, giving one row per CDR3 protein. The sample consists of 780,000 or so distinct CDR3 sequences, more than 55% of them appearing once. They isolated at least 6.5 million PBMCs from each sample. There were at least 6 micrograms of total RNA extracted from every sample. This CDR3 has 16 amino acids. Germline values: CDR1 SGHRS, CDR2 YFSETQ. V was pared by 0 bases and J by 4 bases, with 5 bases of the junction left unmatched. In the case of this clonotype: Its target is not known.

The sequence was collected from a man between 40 and 49 years old in good health. The source material was blood. V is TRBV5-1 and J is TRBJ2-1, with TRBD2 identical over 9 bases. The CDR3 DNA reads TGCGCCAGCAGCTTGGGGAGTAGCGGGGGTTACAATGAGCAGTTCTTC. It encodes CASSLGSSGGYNEQFF.